Listed below are T cell receptor beta chains from one sample, sequenced in a study of response to subunit inactivated influenza vaccine. MiXCR, applied by TCRdb to the RT-PCR reads, yields one record per CDR3 protein. Of about 700,000 distinct CDR3 sequences in the sample, approximately 14% are singletons; the top ten hold around 7.3%. The specimen comprised PBMCs from blood, sampled 14 to 15 days before vaccination. The receptors were sampled from a man in his fifties who received an inactivated influenza vaccine. Each CDR3 is given with its conserved first and last residue. The D gene is left open where the match is weak. Size values are once, few and many counts, or a class for expanded clones, and some rows have none.

d_gene	j_gene	abundance	v_gene	CDR3aa	CDR3nt
NA	TRBJ2-7	NA	TRBV6-1	CASSHTGKVNEQYF	TGTGCCAGCAGTCATACAGGGAAGGTGAACGAGCAGTACTTC
TRBD1	TRBJ1-5	NA	TRBV27	CASGTVSNQPQHF	TGTGCCAGCGGGACAGTTAGCAATCAGCCCCAGCATTTT
NA	TRBJ1-5	NA	TRBV7-2	CASSLGGEGRQPQHF	TGTGCCAGCAGCTTGGGGGGGGAAGGAAGACAGCCCCAGCATTTT
NA	TRBJ1-2	NA	TRBV6-5	CASSYSSPILYGYTF	TGTGCCAGCAGTTACTCGTCTCCGATTTTGTATGGCTACACCTTC
NA	TRBJ1-2	once	TRBV6-5	CASSYFLGWEGYTF	TGTGCCAGCAGTTACTTCTTGGGCTGGGAGGGCTACACCTTC
NA	TRBJ2-5	NA	TRBV6-5	CASSGIETQYF	TGTGCCAGCAGTGGCATTGAGACCCAGTACTTC
NA	TRBJ1-1	many	TRBV28	CASSKRQVLNTEAFF	TGTGCCAGCAGTAAAAGACAGGTTTTGAACACTGAAGCTTTCTTT
TRBD1	TRBJ2-3	NA	TRBV5-1	CASSKTGTGPTDTQYF	TGCGCCAGCAGCAAGACCGGGACAGGGCCCACAGATACGCAGTATTTT
TRBD2	TRBJ2-3	NA	TRBV9	CASSVGGLAGDTQYF	TGTGCCAGCAGCGTAGGGGGACTAGCGGGAGATACGCAGTATTTT
NA	TRBJ2-3	few	TRBV15	CATSRQLGSKRDTQYF	TGTGCCACCAGCAGACAACTCGGGTCCAAGAGAGATACGCAGTATTTT
TRBD1	TRBJ2-5	few	TRBV11-1	CASSLSYGQGAPGETQYF	TGTGCCAGCAGCTTATCGTACGGACAGGGCGCACCCGGGGAGACCCAGTACTTC
NA	TRBJ2-3	NA	TRBV4-2	CASSRVQGDTQYF	TGTGCCAGCAGCCGGGTTCAGGGGGATACGCAGTATTTT
NA	TRBJ2-1	few	TRBV3-1	CASSQSYTGYNEQFF	TGTGCCAGCAGCCAATCCTATACCGGGTACAATGAGCAGTTCTTC
TRBD2	TRBJ2-3	NA	TRBV4-2	CASSRRLAGGGLGTDTQYF	TGTGCCAGCAGCCGCCGACTAGCGGGAGGGGGGTTAGGCACAGATACGCAGTATTTT
NA	TRBJ2-3	few	TRBV12-3/TRBV12-4	CATAGPSHTDTQYF	TGTGCCACTGCGGGACCCTCCCACACAGATACGCAGTATTTT
NA	TRBJ2-7	NA	TRBV29-1	CSVLGPAYEQYF	TGCAGCGTTTTGGGTCCGGCCTACGAGCAGTACTTC
NA	TRBJ2-2	few	TRBV12-3/TRBV12-4	CASTQLGGNPGELFF	TGTGCCAGCACCCAGTTGGGGGGCAACCCCGGGGAGCTGTTTTTT
TRBD2	TRBJ2-7	few	TRBV4-3	CASSQEYKTSGGYEQYF	TGCGCCAGCAGCCAAGAGTATAAAACTAGCGGGGGGTACGAGCAGTACTTC
NA	TRBJ1-5	many	TRBV28	CASSFKAQAGDSNQPQHF	TGTGCCAGCAGTTTCAAGGCGCAGGCTGGGGATAGCAATCAGCCCCAGCATTTT
NA	TRBJ2-7	many	TRBV4-2	CASSQGHFSEVTGYEQYF	TGTGCCAGCAGCCAAGGCCACTTTAGTGAGGTCACGGGTTACGAGCAGTACTTC
TRBD1	TRBJ2-1	few	TRBV5-1	CASSLVTGAYNEQFF	TGCGCCAGCAGCTTGGTTACAGGGGCCTACAATGAGCAGTTCTTC
NA	TRBJ1-3	NA	TRBV6-1	CASRQDHSGNTIYF	TGTGCCAGCAGACAGGACCACTCTGGAAACACCATATATTTT
NA	TRBJ1-1	NA	TRBV7-2	CASSPMAGAGTEAFF	TGTGCCAGCAGCCCAATGGCCGGGGCCGGGACTGAAGCTTTCTTT
TRBD1	TRBJ1-5	NA	TRBV19	CASSTPDRGNQPQHF	TGTGCCAGTAGTACCCCGGACAGGGGGAATCAGCCCCAGCATTTT
NA	TRBJ1-6	few	TRBV7-9	CASSAGTAGRSPLHF	TGTGCCAGCAGCGCCGGGACGGCCGGGCGTTCACCCCTCCACTTT
NA	TRBJ2-7	few	TRBV4-2	CASSQDRGLRGYEQYF	TGTGCCAGCAGCCAAGATCGGGGACTCCGAGGTTACGAGCAGTACTTC
NA	TRBJ1-6	NA	TRBV7-9	CASSFGGRDSPLHF	TGTGCCAGCAGCTTCGGGGGAAGGGATTCACCCCTCCACTTT
TRBD2	TRBJ2-1	few	TRBV10-3	CAISEYSGLAAHEQFF	TGTGCCATCAGTGAATATTCGGGACTAGCTGCCCATGAGCAGTTCTTC
NA	TRBJ2-3	few	TRBV28	CASSYFLTDTQYF	TGTGCCAGCAGTTATTTTTTGACAGATACGCAGTATTTT
NA	TRBJ2-5	NA	TRBV10-3	CAISGGGHQETQYF	TGTGCCATCAGCGGAGGGGGGCACCAAGAGACCCAGTACTTC
NA	TRBJ1-2	NA	TRBV14	CASRRTGGAGYTF	TGTGCCAGCAGACGCACGGGCGGGGCTGGCTACACCTTC
TRBD1	TRBJ2-1	NA	TRBV14	CASSNDRGDEQFF	TGTGCCAGCAGCAACGACAGGGGAGATGAGCAGTTCTTC
NA	TRBJ2-1	NA	TRBV12-3/TRBV12-4	CASSKPGGNEQFF	TGTGCCAGCAGTAAACCCGGGGGTAATGAGCAGTTCTTC
TRBD2	TRBJ2-5	few	TRBV12-3/TRBV12-4	CASRGLAGGRETQYF	TGTGCCAGCAGAGGACTAGCGGGGGGTCGGGAGACCCAGTACTTC
NA	TRBJ1-1	NA	TRBV14	CASSLGTRTEAFF	TGTGCCAGCAGCCTTGGGACGAGAACTGAAGCTTTCTTT
NA	TRBJ2-5	NA	TRBV29-1	CSAVTRFQETQYF	TGCAGCGCCGTGACTAGGTTTCAAGAGACCCAGTACTTC
NA	TRBJ2-7	NA	TRBV6-1	CASSEAEGREQYF	TGTGCCAGCAGTGAAGCTGAGGGCCGGGAGCAGTACTTC
NA	TRBJ2-3	few	TRBV7-9	CASTDGLTDTQYF	TGTGCCAGCACCGACGGGCTCACAGATACGCAGTATTTT
TRBD2	TRBJ2-2	NA	TRBV11-2	CASTTTGGATTGELFF	TGTGCCAGCACCACAACCGGGGGGGCAACCACCGGGGAGCTGTTTTTT
TRBD2	TRBJ2-1	many	TRBV4-1	CASSPHPSGYNEQFF	TGCGCCAGCAGCCCCCATCCTAGCGGGTACAATGAGCAGTTCTTC
TRBD1	TRBJ2-1	NA	TRBV28	CASSAPGTGGDEQFF	TGTGCCAGCAGTGCTCCCGGGACAGGGGGTGATGAGCAGTTCTTC
NA	TRBJ2-1	NA	TRBV28	CASSFGSGSGEWEQFF	TGTGCCAGCAGTTTCGGTTCAGGGTCGGGGGAGTGGGAGCAGTTCTTC
TRBD1	TRBJ1-6	NA	TRBV6-1	CASRARAGGSSYNSPLHF	TGTGCCAGCAGGGCGCGTGCAGGGGGAAGCTCCTATAATTCACCCCTCCACTTT
TRBD1	TRBJ2-3	NA	TRBV5-1	CASSLKTGASPIRADTQYF	TGCGCCAGCAGCTTAAAGACAGGGGCGTCTCCGATTCGTGCAGATACGCAGTATTTT
NA	TRBJ1-6	few	TRBV20-1	CSARTDRNNSPLHF	TGCAGTGCTAGGACTGATCGTAATAATTCACCCCTCCACTTT
NA	TRBJ2-7	NA	TRBV9	CASSPQVGSYEQYF	TGTGCCAGCAGCCCACAGGTTGGCTCCTACGAGCAGTACTTC
NA	TRBJ2-3	many	TRBV7-9	CASSSLDRGVDTQYF	TGTGCCAGCAGCTCCCTCGACCGAGGAGTAGATACGCAGTATTTT
NA	TRBJ1-5	many	TRBV12-3/TRBV12-4	CASSFREGPGPQHF	TGTGCCAGCAGTTTCAGGGAGGGACCGGGGCCCCAGCATTTT
NA	TRBJ2-7	many	TRBV7-9	CASSFNKGVSAYEQYF	TGTGCCAGCAGCTTTAACAAGGGGGTCTCTGCCTACGAGCAGTACTTC
NA	TRBJ2-3	few	TRBV7-8	CASSLATGRRSTDTQYF	TGTGCCAGCAGCTTAGCTACAGGGAGGAGGAGCACAGATACGCAGTATTTT
NA	TRBJ2-5	few	TRBV6-2/TRBV6-3	CASSYWGGQETQYF	TGTGCCAGCAGTTACTGGGGAGGCCAAGAGACCCAGTACTTC
NA	TRBJ2-5	NA	TRBV6-5	CASSYRRTQEETQYF	TGTGCCAGCAGCTATCGACGGACTCAGGAGGAGACCCAGTACTTC
NA	TRBJ2-1	NA	TRBV12-3/TRBV12-4	CASSLRVSNEQFF	TGTGCCAGCAGTTTACGGGTGTCCAATGAGCAGTTCTTC
NA	TRBJ2-3	NA	TRBV29-1	CSVDRLGRGADTQYF	TGCAGCGTTGATCGTTTGGGCAGGGGGGCAGATACGCAGTATTTT